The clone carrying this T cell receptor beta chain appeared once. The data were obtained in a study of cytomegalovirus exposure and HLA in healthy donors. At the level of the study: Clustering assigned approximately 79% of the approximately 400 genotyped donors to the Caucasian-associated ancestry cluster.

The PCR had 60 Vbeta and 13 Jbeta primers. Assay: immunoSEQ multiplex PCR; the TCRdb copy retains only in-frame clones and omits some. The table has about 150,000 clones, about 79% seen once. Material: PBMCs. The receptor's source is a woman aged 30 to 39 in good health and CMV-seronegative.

CDR3 sequence reads: CASSPLGQGDEQYF. In DNA form, the CDR3 reads TGTGCCAGCAGCCCTCTTGGACAGGGAGACGAGCAGTACTTC. The V and J genes are TRBV11-2 and TRBJ2-7; 8 nucleotides align to TRBD1. The ends lost 5 bases at V and 5 bases at J; junction bases unmatched: 8. The CDR3 loop spans 14 amino acids. CDR1 is SGHAT and CDR2 is FQNNGV in the germline V gene.